The clone carrying this T cell receptor beta chain was detected ten times or more. These data come from a study of control samples from healthy donors and cancer patients. Produced via immunoSEQ multiplex PCR; TCRdb's table is partial and in-frame only. The table shows under 140,000 clones, with around nine tenths occurring only once. This CDR3 is built from 11 residues. CDR1 and CDR2 (germline): MNHEY, SVGAGI. V gave up 8 bases and J gave up 1 base, with 5 bases separating them. The sequence derives from a woman in her sixties with lung cancer. The sample taken for sequencing was PBMCs. The genes are TRBV6-5 and TRBJ1-1, with D uncertain. The CDR3 sequence is CASPTNTEAFF. CDR3 in DNA: TGTGCCAGCCCTACGAACACTGAAGCTTTCTTT.